Listed below are T cell receptor beta chains from one sample, sequenced in a study of cytomegalovirus exposure and HLA in healthy donors. Profiled with immunoSEQ multiplex PCR; TCRdb holds only in-frame clones, not every one. The sample records 75,000 to 90,000 clones, 60% to 85% being singletons. Material: PBMCs. The receptors stem from a male donor in good health and CMV-seropositive. Both conserved end residues are part of each CDR3. Fields, in order: clone size, CDR3 length, J gene, D gene, V gene, CDR3 DNA, CDR3 protein. A D gene is named only where the DNA matches it firmly. For some rows the clone size is stated as once, few or many, or as a class when expanded; others skip it.

clone_size: NA
cdr3_length: 15
j_call: TRBJ1-3
d_call: NA
v_call: TRBV6-5
cdr3_nt: TGTGCCAGCAGTTACGGGGCCGTTGGGGCAAACACCATATATTTT
cdr3_aa: CASSYGAVGANTIYF

clone_size: NA
cdr3_length: 13
j_call: TRBJ2-7
d_call: NA
v_call: TRBV6-1
cdr3_nt: TGTGCCAGCGGGCTGACAGTTCCCTACGAGCAGTACTTC
cdr3_aa: CASGLTVPYEQYF

clone_size: NA
cdr3_length: 16
j_call: TRBJ1-2
d_call: TRBD1
v_call: TRBV5-1
cdr3_nt: TGCGCCAGCATGCCGGAGTACCCTGGACAGGGAGGTGGCTACACCTTC
cdr3_aa: CASMPEYPGQGGGYTF

clone_size: NA
cdr3_length: 17
j_call: TRBJ2-1
d_call: TRBD2
v_call: TRBV11-2
cdr3_nt: TGTGCCAGCAGCTTAGGGCTAGCGGGAGTGGTGTCCGCTGAGCAGTTCTTC
cdr3_aa: CASSLGLAGVVSAEQFF

clone_size: few
cdr3_length: 14
j_call: TRBJ1-5
d_call: TRBD1
v_call: TRBV7-2
cdr3_nt: TGTGCCAGCAGCTCAAGACAGGGCGATCAGCCCCAGCATTTT
cdr3_aa: CASSSRQGDQPQHF

clone_size: NA
cdr3_length: 16
j_call: TRBJ1-3
d_call: TRBD1
v_call: TRBV5-1
cdr3_nt: TGCGCCAGCAGCTTGGATGTACAGGGGTCTGGAAACACCATATATTTT
cdr3_aa: CASSLDVQGSGNTIYF

clone_size: NA
cdr3_length: 14
j_call: TRBJ2-5
d_call: TRBD2
v_call: TRBV5-1
cdr3_nt: TGCGCCAGCAGAGGGGCTAGCGGCGAAGAGACCCAGTACTTC
cdr3_aa: CASRGASGEETQYF

clone_size: NA
cdr3_length: 13
j_call: TRBJ2-7
d_call: NA
v_call: TRBV28
cdr3_nt: TGTGCCAGCACCGTTACTAGTTCCTACGAGCAGTACTTC
cdr3_aa: CASTVTSSYEQYF

clone_size: once
cdr3_length: 15
j_call: TRBJ2-1
d_call: TRBD2
v_call: TRBV7-2
cdr3_nt: TGTGCCAGCAGTACCCAACTAGCGGAATACAATGAGCAGTTCTTC
cdr3_aa: CASSTQLAEYNEQFF

clone_size: NA
cdr3_length: 14
j_call: TRBJ2-1
d_call: NA
v_call: TRBV6-5
cdr3_nt: TGTGCCAGCAGTGGGTTTACAGGGTCCAATGAGCAGTTCTTC
cdr3_aa: CASSGFTGSNEQFF

clone_size: NA
cdr3_length: 16
j_call: TRBJ2-3
d_call: TRBD2
v_call: TRBV28
cdr3_nt: TGTGCCAGCAGTTTAAGGGCGGGAGCGGGGTCAGATACGCAGTATTTT
cdr3_aa: CASSLRAGAGSDTQYF

clone_size: NA
cdr3_length: 15
j_call: TRBJ2-7
d_call: TRBD2
v_call: TRBV15
cdr3_nt: TGTGCCACCAGCAAGACTAGCGGGAGTCCCTACGAGCAGTACTTC
cdr3_aa: CATSKTSGSPYEQYF

clone_size: once
cdr3_length: 15
j_call: TRBJ2-2
d_call: TRBD1
v_call: TRBV7-9
cdr3_nt: TGTGCCAGCAGTTTACAGGGGACGGTGGCCGGGGAGCTGTTTTTT
cdr3_aa: CASSLQGTVAGELFF

clone_size: NA
cdr3_length: 15
j_call: TRBJ1-2
d_call: NA
v_call: TRBV7-9
cdr3_nt: TGTGCCAGCAGCTTAGGCGGGCCCGTTGCCTATGGCTACACCTTC
cdr3_aa: CASSLGGPVAYGYTF

clone_size: NA
cdr3_length: 16
j_call: TRBJ2-7
d_call: TRBD2
v_call: TRBV7-2
cdr3_nt: TGTGCCAGCAGCTCAAAGGGACTAGCGGGGCGCGGCGAGCAGTACTTC
cdr3_aa: CASSSKGLAGRGEQYF

clone_size: NA
cdr3_length: 15
j_call: TRBJ2-7
d_call: TRBD2
v_call: TRBV4-1
cdr3_nt: TGCGCCAGCAGCCGACTGGGACTAGCGGGGGACGAGCAGTACTTC
cdr3_aa: CASSRLGLAGDEQYF

clone_size: NA
cdr3_length: 14
j_call: TRBJ2-3
d_call: NA
v_call: TRBV5-6
cdr3_nt: TGTGCCCCCTTTAAACCTAGCGGCACAGATACGCAGTATTTT
cdr3_aa: CAPFKPSGTDTQYF

clone_size: NA
cdr3_length: 16
j_call: TRBJ2-1
d_call: TRBD1
v_call: TRBV15
cdr3_nt: TGTGCCACCAGCGCCACCGGGACAGGCCTTTACAATGAGCAGTTCTTC
cdr3_aa: CATSATGTGLYNEQFF

clone_size: NA
cdr3_length: 17
j_call: TRBJ1-4
d_call: NA
v_call: TRBV5-1
cdr3_nt: TGCGCCAGCAGCAGGCAGACCTTAGGAGGCACTAATGAAAAACTGTTTTTT
cdr3_aa: CASSRQTLGGTNEKLFF

clone_size: NA
cdr3_length: 14
j_call: TRBJ2-7
d_call: TRBD1
v_call: TRBV5-1
cdr3_nt: TGCGCCAGCACGGGGACAGCCACAACTTACGAGCAGTACTTC
cdr3_aa: CASTGTATTYEQYF

clone_size: NA
cdr3_length: 14
j_call: TRBJ2-7
d_call: TRBD1
v_call: TRBV5-6
cdr3_nt: TGTGCCAGCAGTTATGGACAGGGTGGGTACGAGCAGTACTTC
cdr3_aa: CASSYGQGGYEQYF

clone_size: NA
cdr3_length: 12
j_call: TRBJ2-7
d_call: NA
v_call: TRBV6-1
cdr3_nt: TGTGCCAGCTGGGACTCTATCTACGAGCAGTACTTC
cdr3_aa: CASWDSIYEQYF

clone_size: NA
cdr3_length: 13
j_call: TRBJ1-5
d_call: TRBD1
v_call: TRBV29-1
cdr3_nt: TGCAGCGTGAAACAGGGGGTGAATCAGCCCCAGCATTTT
cdr3_aa: CSVKQGVNQPQHF

clone_size: NA
cdr3_length: 15
j_call: TRBJ2-3
d_call: TRBD2
v_call: TRBV5-4
cdr3_nt: TGTGCCAGCAGTCCAAGGGGACTAGCGGGTCTTACGCAGTATTTT
cdr3_aa: CASSPRGLAGLTQYF

clone_size: NA
cdr3_length: 15
j_call: TRBJ2-7
d_call: TRBD2
v_call: TRBV27
cdr3_nt: TGTGCCAGCAGTCCTCAGGGATTAGGACTAGCGAAGAAATACTTC
cdr3_aa: CASSPQGLGLAKKYF

clone_size: NA
cdr3_length: 11
j_call: TRBJ2-2
d_call: NA
v_call: TRBV11-2
cdr3_nt: TGTGCCAGCAGCTTCGGCGGGGAGCTGTTTTTT
cdr3_aa: CASSFGGELFF

clone_size: NA
cdr3_length: 15
j_call: TRBJ2-1
d_call: NA
v_call: TRBV7-2
cdr3_nt: TGTGCCAGCAGCTTACTTGACACTAGCTTACATGAGCAGTTCTTC
cdr3_aa: CASSLLDTSLHEQFF

clone_size: NA
cdr3_length: 17
j_call: TRBJ2-1
d_call: NA
v_call: TRBV7-8
cdr3_nt: TGTGCCAGCAGCTTAAGGCCGACAGTTACGGTAATGAATGAGCAGTTCTTC
cdr3_aa: CASSLRPTVTVMNEQFF

clone_size: NA
cdr3_length: 15
j_call: TRBJ1-2
d_call: TRBD1
v_call: TRBV27
cdr3_nt: TGTGCCAGCAGTCCCCTCGGGACAGTTGACGATGGCTACACCTTC
cdr3_aa: CASSPLGTVDDGYTF

clone_size: few
cdr3_length: 13
j_call: TRBJ2-7
d_call: TRBD1
v_call: TRBV29-1
cdr3_nt: TGCAGCGTTCACGGGTCGCCAGGGACAGGGGAGTACTTC
cdr3_aa: CSVHGSPGTGEYF

clone_size: few
cdr3_length: 13
j_call: TRBJ1-4
d_call: TRBD1
v_call: TRBV11-2
cdr3_nt: TGTGCCAGCAGCTTCGGACAGGATGAAAAACTGTTTTTT
cdr3_aa: CASSFGQDEKLFF

clone_size: NA
cdr3_length: 16
j_call: TRBJ2-3
d_call: TRBD1
v_call: TRBV5-1
cdr3_nt: TGCGCCAGCCGACAGGGACGACACGATAGCACAGATACGCAGTATTTT
cdr3_aa: CASRQGRHDSTDTQYF

clone_size: NA
cdr3_length: 16
j_call: TRBJ2-3
d_call: TRBD2
v_call: TRBV25-1
cdr3_nt: TGTGCCAGCAGTGAATATGGGGCGGGAGTGACAGATACGCAGTATTTT
cdr3_aa: CASSEYGAGVTDTQYF

clone_size: NA
cdr3_length: 15
j_call: TRBJ2-2
d_call: NA
v_call: TRBV25-1
cdr3_nt: TGTGCCAGCAGTGACCGACTAGATTTGTCCGGGGAGCTGTTTTTT
cdr3_aa: CASSDRLDLSGELFF

clone_size: NA
cdr3_length: 15
j_call: TRBJ2-7
d_call: TRBD1
v_call: TRBV6-6
cdr3_nt: TGTGCCAGCAGCTGGCGAATGACACAGGGGGGCGAGCAGTACTTC
cdr3_aa: CASSWRMTQGGEQYF

clone_size: NA
cdr3_length: 14
j_call: TRBJ2-1
d_call: TRBD2
v_call: TRBV27
cdr3_nt: TGTGCCAGCGGAGGACTAGCGGGAGGGAATGAGCAGTTCTTC
cdr3_aa: CASGGLAGGNEQFF

clone_size: NA
cdr3_length: 18
j_call: TRBJ1-1
d_call: NA
v_call: TRBV7-9
cdr3_nt: TGTGCCAGCAGCTTATGGGGCCGTAGGGGCCCGTTGAACACTGAAGCTTTCTTT
cdr3_aa: CASSLWGRRGPLNTEAFF

clone_size: NA
cdr3_length: 13
j_call: TRBJ2-6
d_call: TRBD1
v_call: TRBV7-3
cdr3_nt: TGTGCCAGCAGCCCGACAGGGGTCAACGTCCTGACTTTC
cdr3_aa: CASSPTGVNVLTF

clone_size: NA
cdr3_length: 18
j_call: TRBJ2-7
d_call: TRBD2
v_call: TRBV4-3
cdr3_nt: TGCGCCAGCAGCCAAGGGGTCGTTGGAGCGGGGGGATCCTACGAGCAGTACTTC
cdr3_aa: CASSQGVVGAGGSYEQYF

clone_size: NA
cdr3_length: 13
j_call: TRBJ2-7
d_call: NA
v_call: TRBV5-4
cdr3_nt: TGTGCCAGCGGGCTACAAGGCGGGAACGAGCAGTACTTC
cdr3_aa: CASGLQGGNEQYF

clone_size: NA
cdr3_length: 13
j_call: TRBJ1-2
d_call: NA
v_call: TRBV27
cdr3_nt: TGTGCCAGCAGTTTCACGGGGTACGGTGGCTACACCTTC
cdr3_aa: CASSFTGYGGYTF

clone_size: NA
cdr3_length: 15
j_call: TRBJ1-5
d_call: NA
v_call: TRBV7-2
cdr3_nt: TGTGCCAGCAGCTTAGCTCGCGGGGGAAATCAGCCCCAGCATTTT
cdr3_aa: CASSLARGGNQPQHF

clone_size: NA
cdr3_length: 13
j_call: TRBJ1-2
d_call: NA
v_call: TRBV9
cdr3_nt: TGTGCCAGCAGCCCGCAGGCCGGGATTGGCTACACCTTC
cdr3_aa: CASSPQAGIGYTF

clone_size: NA
cdr3_length: 15
j_call: TRBJ2-5
d_call: NA
v_call: TRBV28
cdr3_nt: TGTGCCAGCAGTTTTTCGGGTAGCGTAGGAGAGACCCAGTACTTC
cdr3_aa: CASSFSGSVGETQYF

clone_size: NA
cdr3_length: 16
j_call: TRBJ1-5
d_call: NA
v_call: TRBV2
cdr3_nt: TGTGCCAGCAGTGAAAATCAGCTCAGGGTCAATCAGCCCCAGCATTTT
cdr3_aa: CASSENQLRVNQPQHF

clone_size: NA
cdr3_length: 13
j_call: TRBJ2-2
d_call: NA
v_call: TRBV2
cdr3_nt: TGTGCCAGCAGAGCGTTAGGGGCCGGGGAGCTGTTTTTT
cdr3_aa: CASRALGAGELFF

clone_size: NA
cdr3_length: 16
j_call: TRBJ2-3
d_call: TRBD1
v_call: TRBV28
cdr3_nt: TGTGCCAGCAGCCAATACGGACAGGGGACGACAGATACGCAGTATTTT
cdr3_aa: CASSQYGQGTTDTQYF

clone_size: NA
cdr3_length: 15
j_call: TRBJ1-5
d_call: NA
v_call: TRBV2
cdr3_nt: TGTGCCAGCAGTGAATTTGGGGGCCGGAATCAGCCCCAGCATTTT
cdr3_aa: CASSEFGGRNQPQHF

clone_size: few
cdr3_length: 13
j_call: TRBJ1-1
d_call: NA
v_call: TRBV30
cdr3_nt: TGTGCCTGGTGGGCGGGCGGAAGCACTGAAGCTTTCTTT
cdr3_aa: CAWWAGGSTEAFF

clone_size: NA
cdr3_length: 16
j_call: TRBJ1-4
d_call: TRBD1
v_call: TRBV15
cdr3_nt: TGTGCCACCAGCAGCCTCACAGGGGGAGAAGATGAAAAACTGTTTTTT
cdr3_aa: CATSSLTGGEDEKLFF

clone_size: NA
cdr3_length: 18
j_call: TRBJ1-5
d_call: NA
v_call: TRBV2
cdr3_nt: TGTGCCAGCAGTGAGTTCCCGGTACGCGGGGAGTGGGATCAGCCCCAGCATTTT
cdr3_aa: CASSEFPVRGEWDQPQHF

clone_size: NA
cdr3_length: 15
j_call: TRBJ2-7
d_call: TRBD1
v_call: TRBV7-9
cdr3_nt: TGTGCCAGCAGCTCCCACCGGGACAGGGGCTACGAGCAGTACTTC
cdr3_aa: CASSSHRDRGYEQYF

clone_size: NA
cdr3_length: 16
j_call: TRBJ1-2
d_call: TRBD1
v_call: TRBV7-3
cdr3_nt: TGTGCCAGCAGCTTACTTGGGGGGACAGGGCCCTATGGCTACACCTTC
cdr3_aa: CASSLLGGTGPYGYTF

clone_size: NA
cdr3_length: 13
j_call: TRBJ1-1
d_call: NA
v_call: TRBV5-3
cdr3_nt: TGTGCCAGAAGCTTGGTGCGTACTGGTCCCGCTTTCTTT
cdr3_aa: CARSLVRTGPAFF

clone_size: NA
cdr3_length: 13
j_call: TRBJ1-1
d_call: NA
v_call: TRBV27
cdr3_nt: TGTGCCAGCAGTTTAAGGGCTTCGGGGGTAACTTTCTTT
cdr3_aa: CASSLRASGVTFF

clone_size: NA
cdr3_length: 15
j_call: TRBJ1-2
d_call: NA
v_call: TRBV15
cdr3_nt: TGTGCCACCAGCGAAACCGGGTTATTTAACTATGGCTACACCTTC
cdr3_aa: CATSETGLFNYGYTF

clone_size: NA
cdr3_length: 15
j_call: TRBJ1-3
d_call: NA
v_call: TRBV6-1
cdr3_nt: TGTGCCAGCAGGCCGTCTGGGCGGAACCAGCCCCTGAGGGATTTT
cdr3_aa: CASRPSGRNQPLRDF

clone_size: NA
cdr3_length: 16
j_call: TRBJ2-5
d_call: NA
v_call: TRBV9
cdr3_nt: TGTGCCAGCAGCCCCTTCTTACTGACAGGCGGAGAGACCCAGTACTTC
cdr3_aa: CASSPFLLTGGETQYF

clone_size: NA
cdr3_length: 17
j_call: TRBJ2-5
d_call: NA
v_call: TRBV6-1
cdr3_nt: TGTGCCAGCAGTGAATACCCAGGGGCTAGCTCTAAAGAGACCCAGTACTTC
cdr3_aa: CASSEYPGASSKETQYF